This T cell receptor (beta chain) is from a study of shared clonotypes between healthy human individuals. Findings and limits, study-wide: The study found lower generation probabilities in non-shared clonotypes than in those shared by all four donors. Investigators expected sequencing depth to affect clonotype sharing among donors.

Germline values: CDR1 SGHVS, CDR2 FQNEAQ. V lost 4 bases and J lost 6; bases outside the gene matches: 13. The CDR3 loop spans 17 amino acids. About this clone: Its target is unknown.

Every immunoSEQ plate was one replicate of a subset's evenly spread DNA. TCRdb keeps only in-frame clones here, not all; method: immunoSEQ multiplex PCR. The table has roughly 1.5 million clones, 95% to 99% seen once; the top ten hold about 0.45%. The V call is TRBV7-8, the J call TRBJ2-1; TRBD2 matches at 9 bases. Specimen: naive CD4+ T cells sorted from blood. Sample subset: CD45RA+ positively selected. This clonotype originated in a man between 25 and 39 years old in good health. This CDR3 reads CASSWAAVLAGANEQFF. The CDR3 region has the DNA TGTGCCAGCAGCTGGGCCGCCGTTTTAGCGGGAGCCAATGAGCAGTTCTTC.